This T cell receptor (beta chain) was documented in a study of monozygotic twins with inflammatory bowel disease. Per the germline V gene, CDR1 is SGHRS and CDR2 is YFSETQ. The CDR3 sequence is 15 residues long. General observations from the study: Since immunosuppressive treatments differed, patient repertoires may have gained added variability.

An amount of 3500 ng of total RNA was used for each TCR library. Per individual sample, eight separate reactions were used to make cDNA. UMIs containing a 6-nucleotide sample barcode were added via template switching. TCRdb reworked the 5' RACE reads into one entry per CDR3 protein, no DNA. The ten top clones account for more than 7.5%, within a sample of roughly 200,000 distinct CDR3 sequences. About this clonotype: Antigen unknown.

The V gene is TRBV5-1, the J gene TRBJ2-2. This clonotype originated in a human donor with ulcerative colitis or Crohn's disease, or a healthy co-twin of an affected twin (not recorded which). The sample consisted of blood. The CDR3 sequence is CASSLGGSNTGELFF.